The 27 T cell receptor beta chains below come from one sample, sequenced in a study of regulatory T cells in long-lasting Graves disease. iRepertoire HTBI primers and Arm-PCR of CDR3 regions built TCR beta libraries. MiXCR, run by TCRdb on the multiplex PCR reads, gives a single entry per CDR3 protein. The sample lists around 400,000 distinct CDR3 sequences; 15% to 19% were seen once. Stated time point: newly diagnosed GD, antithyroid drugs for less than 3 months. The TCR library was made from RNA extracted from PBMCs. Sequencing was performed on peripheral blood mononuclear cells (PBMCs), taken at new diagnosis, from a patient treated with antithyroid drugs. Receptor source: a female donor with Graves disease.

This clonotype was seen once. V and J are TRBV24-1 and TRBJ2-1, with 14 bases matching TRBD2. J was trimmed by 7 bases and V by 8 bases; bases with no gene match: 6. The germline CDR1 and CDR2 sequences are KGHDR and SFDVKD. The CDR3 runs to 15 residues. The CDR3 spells CATTTSGRGTNEQFF. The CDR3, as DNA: TGTGCCACCACGACTAGCGGGAGGGGTACTAATGAGCAGTTCTTC.

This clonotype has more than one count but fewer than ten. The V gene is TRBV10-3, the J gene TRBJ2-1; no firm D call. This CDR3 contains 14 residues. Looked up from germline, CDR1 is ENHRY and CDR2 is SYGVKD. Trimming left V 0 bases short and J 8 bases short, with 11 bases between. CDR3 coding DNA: TGTGCCATCAGTGAGTCCCCAGCGATGGATGAGCAGTTCTTC. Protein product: CAISESPAMDEQFF.

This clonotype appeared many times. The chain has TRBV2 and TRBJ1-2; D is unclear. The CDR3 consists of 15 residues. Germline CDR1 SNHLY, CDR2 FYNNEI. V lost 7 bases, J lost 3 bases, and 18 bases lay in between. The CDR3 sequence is CASIQKGALDYGYTF. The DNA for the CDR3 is TGTGCCAGCATACAAAAAGGAGCCCTGGACTATGGCTACACCTTC.

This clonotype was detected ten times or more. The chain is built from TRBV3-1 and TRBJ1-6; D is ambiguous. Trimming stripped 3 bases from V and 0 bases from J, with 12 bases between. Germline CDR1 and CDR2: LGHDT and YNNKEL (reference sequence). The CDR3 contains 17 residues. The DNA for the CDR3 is TGTGCCAGCAGCCAGGACGGCCAGAGCTCCTATAATTCACCCCTCCACTTT. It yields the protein CASSQDGQSSYNSPLHF. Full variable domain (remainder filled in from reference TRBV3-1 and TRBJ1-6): DTAVSQTPKYLVTQMGNDKSIKCEQNLGHDTMYWYKQDSKKFLKIMFSYNNKELIINETVPNRFSPKSPDKAHLNLHINSLELGDSAVYFCASSQDGQSSYNSPLHFGNGTRLTVT.

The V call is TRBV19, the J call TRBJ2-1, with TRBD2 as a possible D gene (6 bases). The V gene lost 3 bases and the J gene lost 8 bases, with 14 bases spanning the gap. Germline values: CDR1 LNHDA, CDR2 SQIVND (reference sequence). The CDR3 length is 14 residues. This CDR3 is CASSMELANDEQFF. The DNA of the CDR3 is TGTGCCAGTAGTATGGAGCTAGCGAATGATGAGCAGTTCTTC.

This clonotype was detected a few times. DNA of the CDR3: TGCGCCAGCAGCCAAGGCAGCGGGAGGCCTAGCACAGATACGCAGTATTTT. The encoded protein is CASSQGSGRPSTDTQYF. The chain carries TRBV4-1 and TRBJ2-3; 9 positions agree with TRBD2. Germline values: CDR1 MGHRA, CDR2 YSYEKL. Trimming took 1 base from V and 0 from J; bases not matched to a gene: 5. This CDR3 has 17 residues.

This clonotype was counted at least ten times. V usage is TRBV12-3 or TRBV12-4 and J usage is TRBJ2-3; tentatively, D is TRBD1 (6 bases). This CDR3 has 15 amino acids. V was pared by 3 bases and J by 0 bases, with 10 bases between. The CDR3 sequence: CASSFPDRSTDTQYF. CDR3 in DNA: TGTGCCAGCAGTTTCCCGGACAGAAGCACAGATACGCAGTATTTT.

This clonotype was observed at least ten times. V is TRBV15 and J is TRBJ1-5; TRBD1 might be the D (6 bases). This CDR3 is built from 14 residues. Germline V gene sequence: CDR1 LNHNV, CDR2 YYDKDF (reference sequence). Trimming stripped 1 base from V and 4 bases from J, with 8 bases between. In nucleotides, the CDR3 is TGTGCCACCAGCAGAGGACAGGAGAATCAGCCCCAGCATTTT. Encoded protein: CATSRGQENQPQHF. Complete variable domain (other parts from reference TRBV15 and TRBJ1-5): DAMVIQNPRYQVTQFGKPVTLSCSQTLNHNVMYWYQQKSSQAPKLLFHYYDKDFNNEADTPDNFQSRRPNTSFCFLDIRSPGLGDTAMYLCATSRGQENQPQHFGDGTRLSIL.

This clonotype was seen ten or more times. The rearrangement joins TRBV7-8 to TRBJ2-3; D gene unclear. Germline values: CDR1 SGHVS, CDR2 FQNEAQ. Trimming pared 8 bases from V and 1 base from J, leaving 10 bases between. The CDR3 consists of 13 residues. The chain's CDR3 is CASGEDRTDTQYF. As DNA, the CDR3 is TGTGCCAGCGGCGAAGACCGCACAGATACGCAGTATTTT.

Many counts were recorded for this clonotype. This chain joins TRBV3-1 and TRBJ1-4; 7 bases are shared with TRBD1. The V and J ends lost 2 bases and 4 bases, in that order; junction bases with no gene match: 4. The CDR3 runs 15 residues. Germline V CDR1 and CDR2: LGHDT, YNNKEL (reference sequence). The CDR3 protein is CASSQSTGDNEKLFF. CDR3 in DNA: TGTGCCAGCAGCCAATCAACAGGGGATAATGAAAAACTGTTTTTT.

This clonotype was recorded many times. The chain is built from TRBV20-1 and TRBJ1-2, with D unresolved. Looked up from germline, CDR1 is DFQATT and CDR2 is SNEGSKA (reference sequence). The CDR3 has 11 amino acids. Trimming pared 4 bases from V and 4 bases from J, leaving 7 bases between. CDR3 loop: CSAIGPYGYTF. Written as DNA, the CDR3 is TGCAGTGCTATCGGACCCTATGGCTACACCTTC.

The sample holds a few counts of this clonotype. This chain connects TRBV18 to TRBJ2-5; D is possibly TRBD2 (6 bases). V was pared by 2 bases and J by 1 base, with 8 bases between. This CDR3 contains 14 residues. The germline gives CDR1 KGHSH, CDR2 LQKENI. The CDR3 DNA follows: TGTGCCAGCTCACCAGGGGGACTCCAAGAGACCCAGTACTTC. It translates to CASSPGGLQETQYF.

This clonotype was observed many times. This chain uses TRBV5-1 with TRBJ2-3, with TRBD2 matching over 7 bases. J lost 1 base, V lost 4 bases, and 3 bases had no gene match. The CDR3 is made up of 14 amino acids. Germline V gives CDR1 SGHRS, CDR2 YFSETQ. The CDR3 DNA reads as TGCGCCAGCAGCGGGAGGGGTGGCACAGATACGCAGTATTTT. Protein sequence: CASSGRGGTDTQYF.

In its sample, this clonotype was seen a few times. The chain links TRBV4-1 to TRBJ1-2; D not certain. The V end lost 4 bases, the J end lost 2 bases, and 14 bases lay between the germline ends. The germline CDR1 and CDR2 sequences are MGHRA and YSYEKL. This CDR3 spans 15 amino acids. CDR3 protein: CASSRTAGGNYGYTF. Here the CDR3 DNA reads TGCGCCAGCAGCCGGACGGCCGGCGGCAACTATGGCTACACCTTC.

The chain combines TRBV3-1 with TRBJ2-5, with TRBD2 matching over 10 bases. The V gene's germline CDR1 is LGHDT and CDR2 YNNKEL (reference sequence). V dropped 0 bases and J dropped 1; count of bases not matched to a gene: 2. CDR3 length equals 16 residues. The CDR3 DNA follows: TGTGCCAGCAGCCAAGAGGAGCGGGGGGGCCAAGAGACCCAGTACTTC. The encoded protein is CASSQEERGGQETQYF.

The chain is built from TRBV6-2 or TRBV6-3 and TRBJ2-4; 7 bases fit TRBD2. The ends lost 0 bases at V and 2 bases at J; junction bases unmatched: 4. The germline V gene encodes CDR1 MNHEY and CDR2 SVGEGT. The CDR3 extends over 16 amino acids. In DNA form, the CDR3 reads TGTGCCAGCAGTTACTCGCAGGGAGGGACCAAAAACATTCAGTACTTC. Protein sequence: CASSYSQGGTKNIQYF.

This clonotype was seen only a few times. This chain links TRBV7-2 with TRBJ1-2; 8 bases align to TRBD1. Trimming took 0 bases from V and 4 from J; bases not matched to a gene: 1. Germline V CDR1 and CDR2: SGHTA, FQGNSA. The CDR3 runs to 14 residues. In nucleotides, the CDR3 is TGTGCCAGCAGCTTAGCGGACAGGGTCTATGGCTACACCTTC. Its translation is CASSLADRVYGYTF.

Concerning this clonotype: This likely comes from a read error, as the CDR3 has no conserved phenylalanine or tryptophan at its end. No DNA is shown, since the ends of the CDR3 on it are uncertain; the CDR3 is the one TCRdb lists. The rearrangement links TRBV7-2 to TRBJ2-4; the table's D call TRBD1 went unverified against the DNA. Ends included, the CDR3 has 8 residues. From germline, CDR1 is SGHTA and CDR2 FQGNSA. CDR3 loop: CASSVRQG.

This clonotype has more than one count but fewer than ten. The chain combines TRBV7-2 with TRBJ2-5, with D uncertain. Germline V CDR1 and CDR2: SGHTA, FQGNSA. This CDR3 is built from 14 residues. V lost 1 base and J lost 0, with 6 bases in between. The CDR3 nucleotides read TGTGCCAGCAGCTTAGTTCGGTACCAAGAGACCCAGTACTTC. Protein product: CASSLVRYQETQYF.

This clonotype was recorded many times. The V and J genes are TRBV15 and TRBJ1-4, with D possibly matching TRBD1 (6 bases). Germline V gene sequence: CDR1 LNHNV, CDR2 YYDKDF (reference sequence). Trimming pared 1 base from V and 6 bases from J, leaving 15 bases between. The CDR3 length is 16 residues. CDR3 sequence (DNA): TGTGCCACCAGCAGAGGTCCGACAGGCGGAGATGAAAAACTGTTTTTT. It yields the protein CATSRGPTGGDEKLFF.

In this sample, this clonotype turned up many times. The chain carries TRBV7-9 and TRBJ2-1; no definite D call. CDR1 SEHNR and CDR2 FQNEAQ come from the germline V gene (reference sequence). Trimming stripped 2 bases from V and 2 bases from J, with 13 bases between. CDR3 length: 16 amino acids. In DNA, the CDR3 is TGTGCCAGCAGCTTACTACCATCCTCCCCCTACAATGAGCAGTTCTTC. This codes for CASSLLPSSPYNEQFF.

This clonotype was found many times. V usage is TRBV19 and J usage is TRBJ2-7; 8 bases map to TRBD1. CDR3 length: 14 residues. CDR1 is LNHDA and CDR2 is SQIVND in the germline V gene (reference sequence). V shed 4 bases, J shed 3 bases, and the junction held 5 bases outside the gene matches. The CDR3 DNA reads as TGTGCCAGTAGTAAGGGACAGGTCTACTACGAGCAGTACTTC. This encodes CASSKGQVYYEQYF.

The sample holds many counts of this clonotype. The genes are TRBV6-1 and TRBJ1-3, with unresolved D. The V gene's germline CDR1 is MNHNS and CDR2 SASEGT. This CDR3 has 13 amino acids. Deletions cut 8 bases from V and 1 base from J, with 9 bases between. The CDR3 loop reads CASVSRSGNTIYF. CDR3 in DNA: TGTGCCAGCGTCAGTCGGTCTGGAAACACCATATATTTT.

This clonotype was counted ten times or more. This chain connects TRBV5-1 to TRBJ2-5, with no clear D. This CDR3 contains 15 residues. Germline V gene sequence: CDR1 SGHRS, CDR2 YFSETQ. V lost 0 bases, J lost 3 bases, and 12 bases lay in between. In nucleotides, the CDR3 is TGCGCCAGCAGCTTGGAAGTCCGGTCAGAAGAGACCCAGTACTTC. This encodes CASSLEVRSEETQYF.

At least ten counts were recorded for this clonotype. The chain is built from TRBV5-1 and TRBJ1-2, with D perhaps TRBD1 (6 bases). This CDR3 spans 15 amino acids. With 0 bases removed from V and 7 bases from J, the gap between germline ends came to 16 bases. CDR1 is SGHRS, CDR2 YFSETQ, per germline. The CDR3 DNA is TGCGCCAGCAGCTTGGTTGGCGCGTCAGGGGTTGGCTACACCTTC. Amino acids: CASSLVGASGVGYTF.

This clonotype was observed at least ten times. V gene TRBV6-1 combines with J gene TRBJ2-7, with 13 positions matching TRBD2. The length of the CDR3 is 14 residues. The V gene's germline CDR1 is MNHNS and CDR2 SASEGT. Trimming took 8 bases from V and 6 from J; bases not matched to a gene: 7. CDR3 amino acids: CASPRTSGSFEQYF. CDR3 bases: TGTGCCAGCCCCCGGACTAGCGGGAGTTTCGAGCAGTACTTC.

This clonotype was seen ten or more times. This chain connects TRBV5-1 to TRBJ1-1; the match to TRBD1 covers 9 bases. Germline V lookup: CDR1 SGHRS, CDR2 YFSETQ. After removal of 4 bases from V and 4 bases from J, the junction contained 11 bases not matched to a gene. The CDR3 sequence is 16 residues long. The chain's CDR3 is CASSPLGQGRATEAFF. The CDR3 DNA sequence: TGCGCCAGCAGCCCGTTGGGACAGGGTCGCGCCACTGAAGCTTTCTTT.